These T cell receptor beta chains were read from a single sample in a study of T cell responses to AZD1222 COVID-19 vaccine. Only in-frame clones appear in the TCRdb table, and some are missing; sequencing was by immunoSEQ multiplex PCR. The sample includes tens of thousands of clones, around four fifths of them seen just once. The source material was peripheral blood, sampled 28 days after the second AZD1222 dose. Receptors were obtained from an adult who received the AZD1222 COVID-19 vaccine. CDR3s include the opening cysteine and the closing phenylalanine or tryptophan. A D gene is named only where the DNA matches it firmly.

>TRBV29-1|TRBJ1-4|TRBD1
CSVESRDRANEKLFF
TGCAGCGTTGAGAGTCGGGACAGAGCTAATGAAAAACTGTTTTTT
>TRBV27|TRBJ2-7|-
CASSWAGTPIPEQYF
TGTGCCAGCAGTTGGGCCGGGACCCCAATCCCCGAGCAGTACTTC
>TRBV5-5|TRBJ2-7|-
CASSTAGTHEQYF
TGTGCCAGCAGCACCGCAGGGACCCACGAGCAGTACTTC
>TRBV20-1|TRBJ1-3|-
CSASVAGNTIYF
TGCAGTGCTAGTGTAGCTGGAAACACCATATATTTT
>TRBV7-9|TRBJ2-3|-
CASSLRDTDTQYF
TGTGCCAGCAGCTTACGGGACACAGATACGCAGTATTTT
>TRBV7-3|TRBJ2-1|TRBD1
CASSPYPGQNNEQFF
TGTGCCAGCAGCCCGTATCCGGGACAGAACAATGAGCAGTTCTTC
>TRBV19|TRBJ2-3|TRBD2
CASSGGLEGTPSTDTQYF
TGTGCCAGTAGTGGAGGACTAGAGGGGACCCCTAGCACAGATACGCAGTATTTT
>TRBV28|TRBJ1-1|TRBD1
CASSPGTGVENTEAFF
TGTGCCAGCTCGCCCGGGACAGGGGTGGAGAACACTGAAGCTTTCTTT
>TRBV3-1/TRBV3-2|TRBJ1-1|-
CASSQVMVNTEAFF
TGTGCCAGCAGCCAAGTTATGGTAAACACTGAAGCTTTCTTT
>TRBV28|TRBJ1-1|-
CASSSSGRAEAFF
TGTGCCAGCAGTTCATCGGGCCGGGCTGAAGCTTTCTTT
>TRBV21-1|TRBJ2-7|-
CASSKIAESGTNFTYEQYF
TGTGCCAGCAGCAAAATAGCGGAATCCGGGACCAATTTCACCTACGAGCAGTACTTC
>TRBV9|TRBJ2-3|TRBD2
CASSVSGDTDTQYF
TGTGCCAGCAGCGTTAGCGGGGACACAGATACGCAGTATTTT
>TRBV5-1|TRBJ2-5|TRBD1
CASSLQGAQTQYF
TGCGCCAGCAGCTTACAGGGGGCGCAGACCCAGTACTTC